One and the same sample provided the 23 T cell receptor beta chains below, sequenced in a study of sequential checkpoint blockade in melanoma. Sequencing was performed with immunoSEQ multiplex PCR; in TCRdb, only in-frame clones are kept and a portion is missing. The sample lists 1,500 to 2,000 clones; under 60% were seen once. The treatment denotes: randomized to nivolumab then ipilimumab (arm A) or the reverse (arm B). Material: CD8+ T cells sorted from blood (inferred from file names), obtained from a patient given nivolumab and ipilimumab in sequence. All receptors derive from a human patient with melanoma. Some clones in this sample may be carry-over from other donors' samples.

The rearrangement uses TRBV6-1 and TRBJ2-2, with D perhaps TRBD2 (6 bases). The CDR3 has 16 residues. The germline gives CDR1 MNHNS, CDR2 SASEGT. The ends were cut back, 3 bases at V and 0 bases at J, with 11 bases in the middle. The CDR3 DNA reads TGTGCCAGCAGTGAGAGGGGCGGGGCGAACACCGGGGAGCTGTTTTTT. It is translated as CASSERGGANTGELFF.

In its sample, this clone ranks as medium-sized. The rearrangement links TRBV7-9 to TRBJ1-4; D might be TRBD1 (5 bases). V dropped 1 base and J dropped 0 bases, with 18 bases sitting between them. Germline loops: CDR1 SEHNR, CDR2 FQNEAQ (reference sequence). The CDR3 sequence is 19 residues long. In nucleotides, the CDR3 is TGTGCCAGCAGCTTAGGGCCGGGCTTCCCGGGGGCAACTAATGAAAAACTGTTTTTT. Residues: CASSLGPGFPGATNEKLFF.

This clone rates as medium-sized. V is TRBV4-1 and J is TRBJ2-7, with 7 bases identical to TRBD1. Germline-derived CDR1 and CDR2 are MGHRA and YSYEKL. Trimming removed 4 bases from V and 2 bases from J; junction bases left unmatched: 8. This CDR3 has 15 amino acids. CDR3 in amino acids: CASSPQGTGPYEQYF. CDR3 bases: TGCGCCAGCAGCCCACAGGGGACGGGACCCTACGAGCAGTACTTC.

The DNA for the CDR3 is TGTGCCAGCAGCTTAGAGGAAGGGGACACTGAAGCTTTCTTT. Translated: CASSLEEGDTEAFF. The chain employs TRBV7-3 and TRBJ1-1; possible D gene TRBD1, 5 bases. Trimming stripped 2 bases from V and 3 bases from J, with 10 bases between. Looked up from germline, CDR1 is SGHTA and CDR2 is FQGTGA. The CDR3 covers 14 residues.

This CDR3 reads CASSLAAGGQGEQFF. The CDR3 region has the DNA TGTGCCAGCAGCTTAGCGGCAGGGGGCCAGGGTGAGCAGTTCTTC. The chain couples TRBV7-9 to TRBJ2-1; TRBD1 aligns across 8 bases. Losses at the gene ends were 0 bases for V and 9 bases for J; bases not matched to a gene: 7. CDR1 is SEHNR, CDR2 FQNEAQ, per germline (reference sequence). The CDR3 contains 15 residues.

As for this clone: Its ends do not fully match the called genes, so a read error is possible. CDR3 DNA sequence: TGTGCCAGCAGGGAAGATTCGGCAGGGGAAAACTATGGCTACACCTTC. Its translation is CASREDSAGENYGYTF. This chain joins TRBV2 and TRBJ1-2; the D gene is possibly TRBD1 (6 bases). The CDR3 length is 16 residues. Germline assignment: CDR1 SNHLY and CDR2 FYNNEI.

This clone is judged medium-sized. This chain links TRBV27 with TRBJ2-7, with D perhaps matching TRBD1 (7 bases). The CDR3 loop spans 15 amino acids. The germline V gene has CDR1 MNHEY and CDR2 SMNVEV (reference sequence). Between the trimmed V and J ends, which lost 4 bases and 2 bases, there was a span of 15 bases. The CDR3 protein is CASSSSGGGAYEQYF. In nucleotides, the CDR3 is TGTGCCAGCAGTTCATCCGGAGGGGGCGCCTACGAGCAGTACTTC.

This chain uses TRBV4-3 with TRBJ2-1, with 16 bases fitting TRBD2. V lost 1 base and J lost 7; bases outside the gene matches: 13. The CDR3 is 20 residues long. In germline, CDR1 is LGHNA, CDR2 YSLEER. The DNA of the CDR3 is TGCGCCAGCAGCCAAGGGGTAGGGACTAGCGGGGGGGCCCCCAATAATGAGCAGTTCTTC. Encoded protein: CASSQGVGTSGGAPNNEQFF.

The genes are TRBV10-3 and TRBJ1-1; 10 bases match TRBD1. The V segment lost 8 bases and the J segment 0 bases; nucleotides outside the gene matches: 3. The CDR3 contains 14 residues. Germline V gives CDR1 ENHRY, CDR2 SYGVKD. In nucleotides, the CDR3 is TGTGCCATCGAGACAGGGGGCTTGAACACTGAAGCTTTCTTT. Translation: CAIETGGLNTEAFF.

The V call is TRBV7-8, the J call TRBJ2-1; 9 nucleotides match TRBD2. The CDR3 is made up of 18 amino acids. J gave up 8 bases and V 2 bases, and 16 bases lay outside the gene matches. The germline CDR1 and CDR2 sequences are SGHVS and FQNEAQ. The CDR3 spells CASSLPATTSGPWDEQFF. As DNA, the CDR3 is TGTGCCAGCAGCTTACCCGCTACTACTAGCGGGCCGTGGGATGAGCAGTTCTTC.

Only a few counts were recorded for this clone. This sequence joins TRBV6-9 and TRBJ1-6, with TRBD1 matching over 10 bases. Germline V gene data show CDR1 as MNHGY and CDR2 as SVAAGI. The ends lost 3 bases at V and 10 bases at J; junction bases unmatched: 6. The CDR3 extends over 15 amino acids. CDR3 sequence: CASSYRGQGRSPLHF. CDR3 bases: TGTGCCAGCAGTTACCGGGGACAGGGGAGATCACCCCTCCACTTT.

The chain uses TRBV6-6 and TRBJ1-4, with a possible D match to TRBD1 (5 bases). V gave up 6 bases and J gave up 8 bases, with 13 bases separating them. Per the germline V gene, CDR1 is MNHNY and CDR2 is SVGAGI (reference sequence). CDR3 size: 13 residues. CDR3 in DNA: TGTGCCAGCAGAGTAGGGGTTGGGGAAAAACTGTTTTTT. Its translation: CASRVGVGEKLFF.

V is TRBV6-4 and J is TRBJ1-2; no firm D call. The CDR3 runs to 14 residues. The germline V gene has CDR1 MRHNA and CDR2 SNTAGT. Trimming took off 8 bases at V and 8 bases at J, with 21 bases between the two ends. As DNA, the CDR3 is TGTGCCAGCCAGTGGCCCGCGAAGGGAGGAGGCTACACCTTC. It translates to CASQWPAKGGGYTF.

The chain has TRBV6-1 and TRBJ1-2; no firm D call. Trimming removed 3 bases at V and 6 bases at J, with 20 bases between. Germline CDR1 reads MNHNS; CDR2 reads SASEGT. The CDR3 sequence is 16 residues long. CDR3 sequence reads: CASSDRLQSKRDGYTF. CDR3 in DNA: TGTGCCAGCAGTGACAGACTCCAGTCAAAGAGAGATGGCTACACCTTC.

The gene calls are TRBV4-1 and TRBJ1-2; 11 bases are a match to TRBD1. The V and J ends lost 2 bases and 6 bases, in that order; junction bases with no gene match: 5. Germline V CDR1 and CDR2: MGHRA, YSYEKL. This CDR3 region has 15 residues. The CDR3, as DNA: TGCGCCAGCAGCCAACCGGGACAGGGGGTAAATGGCTACACCTTC. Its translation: CASSQPGQGVNGYTF.

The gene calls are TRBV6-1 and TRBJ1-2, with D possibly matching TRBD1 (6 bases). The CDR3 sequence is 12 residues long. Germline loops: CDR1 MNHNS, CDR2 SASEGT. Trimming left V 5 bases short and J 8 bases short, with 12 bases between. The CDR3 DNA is TGTGCCAGCAGTTATACAGGGCCGGGCTACACCTTC. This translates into CASSYTGPGYTF.

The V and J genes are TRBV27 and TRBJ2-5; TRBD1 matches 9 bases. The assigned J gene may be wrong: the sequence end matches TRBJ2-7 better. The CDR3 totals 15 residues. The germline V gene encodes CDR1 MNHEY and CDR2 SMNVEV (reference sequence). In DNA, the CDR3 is TGTGCCAGCAGTTCCCCGGGACAGGGCTCCTACGAGCAGTACTTC. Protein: CASSSPGQGSYEQYF.

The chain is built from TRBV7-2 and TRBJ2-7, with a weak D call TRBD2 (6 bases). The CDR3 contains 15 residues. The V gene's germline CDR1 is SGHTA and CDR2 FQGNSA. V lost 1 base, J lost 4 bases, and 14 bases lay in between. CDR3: CASSLVGGSAYEQYF. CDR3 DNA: TGTGCCAGCAGCTTAGTGGGGGGATCGGCGTACGAGCAGTACTTC.

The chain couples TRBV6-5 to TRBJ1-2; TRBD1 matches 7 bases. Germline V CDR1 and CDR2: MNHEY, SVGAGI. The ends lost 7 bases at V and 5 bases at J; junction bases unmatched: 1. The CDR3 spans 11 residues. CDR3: CASKTGYGYTF. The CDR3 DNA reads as TGTGCCAGCAAGACAGGGTATGGCTACACCTTC.

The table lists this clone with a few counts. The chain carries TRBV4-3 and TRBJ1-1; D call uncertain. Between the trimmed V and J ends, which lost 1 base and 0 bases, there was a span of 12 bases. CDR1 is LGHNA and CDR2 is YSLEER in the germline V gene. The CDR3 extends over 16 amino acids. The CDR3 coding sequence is TGCGCCAGCAGCCAAGTTGAACAGATCATGAACACTGAAGCTTTCTTT. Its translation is CASSQVEQIMNTEAFF.

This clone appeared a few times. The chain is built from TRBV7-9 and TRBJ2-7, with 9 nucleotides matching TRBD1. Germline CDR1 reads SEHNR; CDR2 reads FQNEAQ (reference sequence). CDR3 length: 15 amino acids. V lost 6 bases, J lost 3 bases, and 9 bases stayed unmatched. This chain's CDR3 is CASRWDRESGYEQYF. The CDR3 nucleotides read TGTGCCAGCAGATGGGACAGGGAGTCAGGCTACGAGCAGTACTTC.

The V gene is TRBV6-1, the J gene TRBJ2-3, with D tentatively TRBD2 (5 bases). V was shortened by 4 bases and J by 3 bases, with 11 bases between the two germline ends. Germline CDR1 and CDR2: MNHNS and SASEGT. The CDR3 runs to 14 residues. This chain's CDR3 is CASSGGLATDTQYF. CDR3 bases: TGTGCCAGCAGTGGTGGGCTAGCAACAGATACGCAGTATTTT.

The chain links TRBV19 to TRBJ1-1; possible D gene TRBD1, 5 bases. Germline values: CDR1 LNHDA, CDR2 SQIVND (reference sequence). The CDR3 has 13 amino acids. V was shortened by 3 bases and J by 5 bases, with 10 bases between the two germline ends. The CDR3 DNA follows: TGTGCCAGTAGTATGGGGGGTGGGACTGAAGCTTTCTTT. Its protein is CASSMGGGTEAFF.